A single sample gave rise to the 15 T cell receptor beta chains below, sequenced in a study of T cells after yellow fever vaccination. TCRdb re-derived calls from the 5' RACE reads in MiXCR, one entry per CDR3 protein. The table has 300,000 to 350,000 distinct CDR3 sequences, roughly 4% seen once; the top ten hold 20% to 25%. This material consisted of PBMCs, taken 5 days after the yellow fever booster vaccination. These receptors were obtained from a young man who received the YFV17D yellow fever vaccine.

This clonotype appeared a few times. This chain uses TRBV7-2 with TRBJ1-5, with TRBD1 identical over 7 bases. This CDR3 spans 13 amino acids. The V and J ends lost 3 bases and 13 bases, in that order; junction bases with no gene match: 9. Germline V gene data show CDR1 as SGHTA and CDR2 as FQGNSA. This chain's CDR3 is CASSFYVDRRQHF. The CDR3, as DNA: TGTGCCAGCAGCTTTTACGTGGACAGGAGACAGCATTTT.

This clonotype showed up many times. V gene TRBV11-2 combines with J gene TRBJ2-2; D is unclear. Looked up from germline, CDR1 is SGHAT and CDR2 is FQNNGV. CDR3 length: 15 residues. V was shortened by 3 bases and J by 0 bases, with 8 bases between the two germline ends. The CDR3 coding sequence is TGTGCCAGCAGCTTGAGGCCCTCGAACACCGGGGAGCTGTTTTTT. Translating gives CASSLRPSNTGELFF. The whole variable domain, filled in from reference TRBV11-2 and TRBJ2-2, reads EAGVAQSPRYKIIEKRQSVAFWCNPISGHATLYWYQQILGQGPKLLIQFQNNGVVDDSQLPKDRFSAERLKGVDSTLKIQPAKLEDSAVYLCASSLRPSNTGELFFGEGSRLTVL.

This clonotype was detected a few times. The J gene is TRBJ2-7, the V gene TRBV12-3 or TRBV12-4; D is uncertain. The CDR3 sequence is 14 residues long. V dropped 2 bases and J dropped 4 bases, with 12 bases sitting between them. In DNA, the CDR3 is TGTGCCAGCAGTTTATACATCCCTGCTTACGAGCAGTACTTC. It specifies CASSLYIPAYEQYF.

The chain recombines TRBV19 with TRBJ2-5; D is possibly TRBD2 (5 bases). CDR1 is LNHDA and CDR2 is SQIVND in the germline V gene (reference sequence). The length of the CDR3 is 13 residues. V shed 1 base and J shed 3 bases, with 6 bases lying between them. The CDR3: CASSIAGKETQYF. Here the CDR3 DNA reads TGTGCCAGTAGTATAGCCGGGAAAGAGACCCAGTACTTC.

In this sample, this clonotype turned up a few times. The chain uses TRBV5-6 and TRBJ2-5, with D unresolved. This CDR3 is built from 14 residues. Germline CDR1 and CDR2: SGHDT and YYEEEE. V was cut by 1 base and J by 1 base, with 8 bases left in between. CDR3 nucleotides: TGTGCCAGCAGCTTGTTGGGCAGCCAAGAGACCCAGTACTTC. Its protein is CASSLLGSQETQYF.

V is TRBV20-1 and J is TRBJ2-7, with TRBD2 matching over 12 bases. V lost 1 base to trimming and J lost 2 bases; unmatched junction nucleotides: 3. The CDR3 is 15 amino acids. Germline values: CDR1 DFQATT, CDR2 SNEGSKA (reference sequence). The CDR3: CSARAPSGGAYEQYF. In DNA, the CDR3 is TGCAGTGCTAGAGCTCCTAGCGGGGGGGCCTACGAGCAGTACTTC.

This clonotype was seen ten or more times. This chain uses TRBV11-1 with TRBJ2-2; D uncertain. The CDR3 is 14 residues long. Trimming cost V 5 bases and J 5 bases, with 12 bases left between them. Germline V lookup: CDR1 SGHAT, CDR2 FQDESV (reference sequence). CDR3 nucleotides: TGTGCCAGCAGCCCGACGGGCCAGACCGGGGAGCTGTTTTTT. Translation: CASSPTGQTGELFF. The full variable domain, rest sourced from reference TRBV11-1 and TRBJ2-2, is EAEVAQSPRYKITEKSQAVAFWCDPISGHATLYWYRQILGQGPELLVQFQDESVVDDSQLPKDRFSAERLKGVDSTLKIQPAELGDSAMYLCASSPTGQTGELFFGEGSRLTVL.

The J gene is TRBJ1-1, the V gene TRBV4-1; 9 bases match TRBD1. The V gene end was trimmed by 4 bases and the J gene end by 3 bases; junction bases not matched to a gene: 3. Germline-derived CDR1 and CDR2 are MGHRA and YSYEKL. The CDR3 is made up of 14 amino acids. CDR3 in DNA: TGCGCCAGCAGCCGGGGGGACAGGGACACTGAAGCTTTCTTT. It yields the protein CASSRGDRDTEAFF.

This clonotype has just a few counts. V is TRBV3-1 and J is TRBJ1-1; possibly TRBD1 for D (5 bases). This CDR3 is built from 16 residues. Trimming removed 4 bases from V and 3 bases from J, with 18 bases in between. The germline V gene encodes CDR1 LGHDT and CDR2 YNNKEL (reference sequence). The chain's CDR3 is CASSPYTRDSYTEAFF. The DNA for the CDR3 is TGTGCCAGCAGCCCATATACCCGGGACTCTTACACTGAAGCTTTCTTT.

The chain has TRBV5-1 and TRBJ2-3; 7 nucleotides match TRBD2. This CDR3 has 19 amino acids. With V trimmed by 3 bases and J by 2 bases, 18 bases remained unmatched. Germline V gene data show CDR1 as SGHRS and CDR2 as YFSETQ. Here the CDR3 DNA reads TGCGCCAGCAGCTCGGAGGCGTCTAGCGGAGGAAACCCCACAGATACGCAGTATTTT. Its protein product is CASSSEASSGGNPTDTQYF.

The sample holds a few counts of this clonotype. This chain links TRBV4-1 with TRBJ2-7; D is possibly TRBD1 or TRBD2 (6 bases each). V lost 4 bases to trimming and J lost 3 bases, with 16 bases between them. The CDR3 is made up of 15 amino acids. Germline V lookup: CDR1 MGHRA, CDR2 YSYEKL. The chain's CDR3 is CASSPPMGGNYEQYF. CDR3 nucleotides: TGCGCCAGCAGCCCACCGATGGGGGGCAACTACGAGCAGTACTTC.

The chain links TRBV30 to TRBJ2-7, with D unclear. Looked up from germline, CDR1 is GTSNPN and CDR2 is SVGIG (reference sequence). V lost 3 bases, J lost 3 bases, and 6 bases lay in between. The CDR3 sequence is 11 residues long. The CDR3 spells CAWRHNYEQYF. The CDR3 bases are TGTGCCTGGAGGCATAACTACGAGCAGTACTTC.

The chain combines TRBV6-6 with TRBJ2-5; D call uncertain. V dropped 2 bases and J dropped 5 bases, with 6 bases sitting between them. The length of the CDR3 is 12 residues. The germline CDR1 and CDR2 sequences are MNHNY and SVGAGI (reference sequence). The CDR3 sequence: CASSYLLETQYF. DNA of the CDR3: TGTGCCAGCAGTTACCTATTGGAGACCCAGTACTTC.

This clonotype was counted between two and nine times. The chain carries TRBV5-1 and TRBJ2-3; D remains unclear. CDR3 length: 14 amino acids. V was cut by 2 bases and J by 5 bases, with 12 bases left in between. The germline CDR1 and CDR2 sequences are SGHRS and YFSETQ. The CDR3 DNA sequence: TGCGCCAGCAGCTTATCCGGGTCGGGAGATACGCAGTATTTT. It encodes CASSLSGSGDTQYF. Full variable domain (missing parts from reference TRBV5-1 and TRBJ2-3): KAGVTQTPRYLIKTRGQQVTLSCSPISGHRSVSWYQQTPGQGLQFLFEYFSETQRNKGNFPGRFSGRQFSNSRSEMNVSTLELGDSALYLCASSLSGSGDTQYFGPGTRLTVL.

This clonotype was detected many times. The rearrangement joins TRBV20-1 to TRBJ2-1; 11 bases are shared with TRBD2. CDR3 length: 14 amino acids. The V and J ends lost 7 bases and 0 bases, in that order; junction bases with no gene match: 2. Looked up from germline, CDR1 is DFQATT and CDR2 is SNEGSKA (reference sequence). The CDR3 coding sequence is TGCAGTGTCACTAGCGGGAGCTCCTACAATGAGCAGTTCTTC. It yields the protein CSVTSGSSYNEQFF.